The next 30 T cell receptor beta chains were all read from a single sample in a study of PD-1 blockade in mismatch repair-deficient tumors. The assay was immunoSEQ multiplex PCR, and TCRdb's table has in-frame clones only and misses some. The sample includes more than 11,000 clones, roughly 80% of them seen just once. Antigens for these TCRs are unknown. The sample's time point: roughly 10-day in vitro stimulation with candidate neoantigen peptide 4. The material was cells cultured in vitro, obtained from a patient treated with pembrolizumab. The receptors were gathered from an adult with mismatch repair-deficient cancer.

This chain joins TRBV4-1 and TRBJ2-5; tentative D call: TRBD2 (6 bases). Per germline, CDR1 MGHRA and CDR2 YSYEKL. The ends were cut back, 1 base at V and 1 base at J, with 16 bases in the middle. The CDR3 contains 17 residues. The CDR3 nucleotides read TGCGCCAGCAGCCAAGTTTCTCTCGGACTAACCCAAGAGACCCAGTACTTC. Residues: CASSQVSLGLTQETQYF.

This chain connects TRBV10-1 to TRBJ1-1; 8 bases match TRBD1. This CDR3 region has 14 residues. The V gene end was trimmed by 5 bases and the J gene end by 5 bases; junction bases not matched to a gene: 7. The germline V gene has CDR1 WNHNN and CDR2 SYGVQD (reference sequence). DNA of the CDR3: TGCGCCAGCAGTCCACGGACAGGGAAAACTGAAGCTTTCTTT. Its protein product is CASSPRTGKTEAFF.

The chain carries TRBV9 and TRBJ2-4; D not resolved. V shed 0 bases and J shed 8 bases, with 12 bases lying between them. The CDR3 runs to 14 residues. From germline, CDR1 is SGDLS and CDR2 YYNGEE. The CDR3 DNA sequence: TGTGCCAGCAGCGTAGGGCACCCCGGCGACATTCAGTACTTC. Protein product: CASSVGHPGDIQYF.

The sample holds a few counts of this clone. The chain uses TRBV5-1 and TRBJ2-3; TRBD1 aligns across 10 bases. Germline assignment: CDR1 SGHRS and CDR2 YFSETQ. J gave up 1 base and V 4 bases, and 3 bases lay outside the gene matches. This CDR3 contains 15 residues. CDR3 nucleotides: TGCGCCAGCAGCGGGGGGACAGGGGGCACAGATACGCAGTATTTT. Protein: CASSGGTGGTDTQYF.

The table lists this clone with a few counts. V is TRBV11-3 and J is TRBJ2-5, with D perhaps TRBD2 (6 bases). V lost 1 base, J lost 4 bases, and 16 bases lay in between. The germline V gene has CDR1 SGHNT and CDR2 YENEEA. The CDR3 totals 16 residues. The CDR3 bases are TGTGCCAGCAGCTTAGGCCGGGAGATTTGGGGAGAGACCCAGTACTTC. This translates into CASSLGREIWGETQYF.

The chain links TRBV7-3 to TRBJ2-3; D is uncertain. The CDR3 length is 14 residues. V was shortened by 0 bases and J by 1 base, with 5 bases between the two germline ends. Per germline, CDR1 SGHTA and CDR2 FQGTGA. CDR3 DNA: TGTGCCAGCAGCTTAACATCAGGCACAGATACGCAGTATTTT. Its protein product is CASSLTSGTDTQYF.

The chain recombines TRBV5-5 with TRBJ2-5; D gene ambiguous. Germline values: CDR1 SGHKS, CDR2 YYEKEE (reference sequence). CDR3 length equals 13 residues. Trimming removed 1 base from V and 5 bases from J, with 9 bases in between. The CDR3, as DNA: TGTGCCAGCAGCTTGAAATCCCTGGAGACCCAGTACTTC. It specifies CASSLKSLETQYF.

The rearrangement links TRBV6-6 to TRBJ1-6; the D gene is possibly TRBD1 (6 bases). Germline CDR1 is MNHNY and CDR2 is SVGAGI (reference sequence). Trimming removed 2 bases at V and 8 bases at J, with 13 bases between. This CDR3 has 15 residues. CDR3 region: CASSYKTGFDSPLHF. The CDR3 DNA sequence: TGTGCCAGCAGTTACAAGACAGGTTTTGATTCACCCCTCCACTTT.

The chain is built from TRBV6-4 and TRBJ2-7; 13 bases are a match to TRBD2. The CDR3 sequence is 16 residues long. Germline CDR1 and CDR2: MRHNA and SNTAGT. Losses at the gene ends were 6 bases for V and 5 bases for J; bases not matched to a gene: 10. CDR3 DNA sequence: TGTGCCAGCAGCGATGGGACTAGCGGGATGATCGACGAGCAGTACTTC. This codes for CASSDGTSGMIDEQYF.

The rearrangement links TRBV9 to TRBJ2-3, with D perhaps matching TRBD2 (5 bases). Germline CDR1 reads SGDLS; CDR2 reads YYNGEE. V lost 1 base, J lost 2 bases, and 20 bases lay in between. This CDR3 is 18 amino acids long. The CDR3 DNA is TGTGCCAGCAGCGTAAGCCCCTTACTAGAGGTTGTCACAGATACGCAGTATTTT. Translation: CASSVSPLLEVVTDTQYF.

The chain recombines TRBV2 with TRBJ1-2, with D unresolved. This CDR3 has 14 residues. The V gene's germline CDR1 is SNHLY and CDR2 FYNNEI. V lost 3 bases to trimming and J lost 4 bases, with 12 bases between them. CDR3 coding DNA: TGTGCCAGCAGTGATCGTTCGGCAGTCTATGGCTACACCTTC. The encoded protein is CASSDRSAVYGYTF. The full variable domain, its missing parts supplied by reference TRBV2 and TRBJ1-2, is EPEVTQTPSHQVTQMGQEVILRCVPISNHLYFYWYRQILGQKVEFLVSFYNNEISEKSEIFDDQFSVERPDGSNFTLKIRSTKLEDSAMYFCASSDRSAVYGYTFGSGTRLTVV.

V usage is TRBV29-1 and J usage is TRBJ2-7, with a tentative D call TRBD2 (7 bases). The V end was cut by 7 bases, the J end by 4 bases, with 17 bases between. Germline lookup yields CDR1 SQVTM and CDR2 ANQGSEA. The CDR3 has 13 amino acids. DNA of the CDR3: TGCAGCGCCGCGGGGGACAAACCGTACGAGCAGTACTTC. Translating it yields CSAAGDKPYEQYF.

This chain joins TRBV6-5 and TRBJ1-1; 7 positions agree with TRBD1. Germline V gene sequence: CDR1 MNHEY, CDR2 SVGAGI. The trim removed 6 bases at V and 4 bases at J, leaving 8 bases unmatched. The CDR3 contains 14 residues. The CDR3 region has the DNA TGTGCCAGCAGACCGGGACAGAAACGCACTGAAGCTTTCTTT. It yields the protein CASRPGQKRTEAFF.

The chain is built from TRBV18 and TRBJ1-4; TRBD1 is a possible D gene (6 bases). Looked up from germline, CDR1 is KGHSH and CDR2 is LQKENI. V gave up 3 bases and J gave up 5 bases, with 19 bases separating them. This CDR3 has 17 residues. The CDR3 nucleotides read TGTGCCAGCTCACCCGAACCTCTACAGGGCCCGAATGAAAAACTGTTTTTT. Residues: CASSPEPLQGPNEKLFF. Supplemented by reference TRBV18 and TRBJ1-4, the full variable domain reads NAGVMQNPRHLVRRRGQEARLRCSPMKGHSHVYWYRQLPEEGLKFMVYLQKENIIDESGMPKERFSAEFPKEGPSILRIQQVVRGDSAAYFCASSPEPLQGPNEKLFFGSGTQLSVL.

The V and J genes are TRBV4-1 and TRBJ1-4, with 7 bases aligning to TRBD1. Trimming removed 2 bases from V and 7 bases from J; junction bases left unmatched: 4. CDR3 length: 14 amino acids. The germline V gene has CDR1 MGHRA and CDR2 YSYEKL. The CDR3 sequence is CASSQPGQVEKLFF. As DNA, the CDR3 is TGCGCCAGCAGCCAACCCGGACAGGTTGAAAAACTGTTTTTT.

The genes are TRBV27 and TRBJ2-7, with 8 bases aligning to TRBD1. In germline, CDR1 is MNHEY, CDR2 SMNVEV (reference sequence). CDR3 length: 14 amino acids. Trimming at V came to 6 bases and at J to 5 bases, leaving 9 bases not matched to a gene. CDR3 amino acids: CASRPRTGIDEQYF. For the CDR3, the DNA is TGTGCCAGCAGGCCCCGGACAGGGATCGACGAGCAGTACTTC.

J is TRBJ1-2 and V is TRBV5-4, with 9 bases matching TRBD1. The CDR3 runs 14 residues. Trimming cost V 5 bases and J 6 bases; bases outside gene matches: 8. CDR1 and CDR2 from the germline V gene are SGHNT and YYREEE (reference sequence). CDR3 sequence: CASRITGGWDGYTF. The CDR3 region has the DNA TGTGCCAGCAGGATCACAGGGGGCTGGGATGGCTACACCTTC.

This sequence joins TRBV12-5 and TRBJ2-5; no reliable D call. V lost 0 bases and J 3 bases, leaving 2 bases between the germline ends. The CDR3 has 12 residues. Germline V gene lookup returns CDR1 LGHNT and CDR2 FRNRAP. The CDR3 protein is CASGLVEETQYF. The CDR3 DNA reads as TGTGCTAGTGGTTTGGTAGAAGAGACCCAGTACTTC.

The chain is built from TRBV28 and TRBJ1-2, with 12 bases identical to TRBD1. The germline gives CDR1 MDHEN, CDR2 SYDVKM. There are 17 residues in the CDR3. V trimming: 2 bases; J trimming: 5 bases; junction bases outside the gene matches: 9. In nucleotides, the CDR3 is TGTGCCAGCAGTTTAGTGGGACAGGGGGCCTCTATGTATGGCTACACCTTC. It specifies CASSLVGQGASMYGYTF.

The chain is built from TRBV27 and TRBJ2-3; 10 bases fit TRBD2. Germline V CDR1 and CDR2: MNHEY, SMNVEV (reference sequence). The CDR3 has 14 amino acids. The V gene end was trimmed by 5 bases and the J gene end by 6 bases; junction bases not matched to a gene: 5. Here the CDR3 reads CASSPRTSGDTQYF. The CDR3 DNA is TGTGCCAGCAGTCCACGGACTAGCGGTGATACGCAGTATTTT.

The chain employs TRBV18 and TRBJ2-7; 13 nucleotides match TRBD2. V shed 2 bases and J 6 bases; nucleotides not matched to a gene: 4. The CDR3 has 15 residues. Germline assignment: CDR1 KGHSH and CDR2 LQKENI. CDR3 residues: CASSPGGLAGSEQYF. CDR3 nucleotides: TGTGCCAGCTCACCAGGGGGACTAGCGGGATCCGAGCAGTACTTC.

The rearrangement uses TRBV2 and TRBJ1-1; D remains ambiguous. Trimming took off 8 bases at V and 0 bases at J, with 10 bases between the two ends. CDR3 length: 13 amino acids. Germline V gene sequence: CDR1 SNHLY, CDR2 FYNNEI. Here the CDR3 DNA reads TGTGCCAGCCTCCGTTTTTTGAACACTGAAGCTTTCTTT. Translating gives CASLRFLNTEAFF.

This CDR3 reads CASSEGGGTEAFF. CDR3 DNA: TGTGCCAGCAGTGAAGGGGGAGGCACTGAAGCTTTCTTT. The chain uses TRBV2 and TRBJ1-1, with D uncertain. Germline loops: CDR1 SNHLY, CDR2 FYNNEI. The CDR3 has 13 residues. Trimming stripped 1 base from V and 4 bases from J, with 7 bases between.

This chain links TRBV6-5 with TRBJ2-3; D is ambiguous. The CDR3 consists of 13 residues. Trimming cost V 7 bases and J 2 bases, with 10 bases left between them. Germline V gene data show CDR1 as MNHEY and CDR2 as SVGAGI. CDR3 in DNA: TGTGCCAGCACCGCAGACCCCACAGATACGCAGTATTTT. Translating it yields CASTADPTDTQYF.

V and J are TRBV28 and TRBJ2-5; 7 positions agree with TRBD2. The germline CDR1 and CDR2 sequences are MDHEN and SYDVKM. V lost 5 bases, J lost 4 bases, and 10 bases stayed unmatched. The CDR3 length is 15 residues. CDR3 sequence reads: CASSRLALGPETQYF. For the CDR3, the DNA is TGTGCCAGCAGTCGACTAGCTTTAGGGCCAGAGACCCAGTACTTC.

The chain recombines TRBV2 with TRBJ1-4; D is unresolved. V gave up 7 bases and J gave up 0 bases, with 21 bases separating them. CDR3 length: 18 residues. In germline, CDR1 is SNHLY, CDR2 FYNNEI. The CDR3 nucleotides read TGTGCCAGCAATCAAGAGAAGGCCTTAGGAGCAACTAATGAAAAACTGTTTTTT. Translated, it gives CASNQEKALGATNEKLFF.

The sample holds a few counts of this clone. This chain connects TRBV7-9 to TRBJ2-1; no firm D call. The ends were cut back, 0 bases at V and 6 bases at J, with 6 bases in the middle. The CDR3 sequence is 13 residues long. Per germline, CDR1 SEHNR and CDR2 FQNEAQ (reference sequence). The CDR3 region is CASSLAAINEQFF. The CDR3 region has the DNA TGTGCCAGCAGCTTAGCGGCGATCAATGAGCAGTTCTTC.

The sample holds one count of this clone. This chain joins TRBV29-1 and TRBJ2-1; 10 bases agree with TRBD2. CDR1 and CDR2 (germline): SQVTM, ANQGSEA. Losses at the gene ends were 6 bases for V and 4 bases for J; bases not matched to a gene: 3. The CDR3 runs to 13 residues. The CDR3: CSVTSGYYNEQFF. CDR3 nucleotides: TGCAGCGTGACTAGCGGGTATTACAATGAGCAGTTCTTC.

This chain joins TRBV7-8 and TRBJ1-4, with D maybe TRBD1 (5 bases). This CDR3 is 14 amino acids long. CDR1 is SGHVS and CDR2 is FQNEAQ in the germline V gene. V gave up 6 bases and J gave up 7 bases, with 15 bases separating them. CDR3 nucleotides: TGTGCCAGCAGTACTCAGCCGGGACTTGAAAAACTGTTTTTT. This encodes CASSTQPGLEKLFF. The variable domain in full, with the rest retrieved from reference TRBV7-8 and TRBJ1-4, is GAGVSQSPRYKVAKRGQDVALRCDPISGHVSLFWYQQALGQGPEFLTYFQNEAQLDKSGLPSDRFFAERPEGSVSTLKIQRTQQEDSAVYLCASSTQPGLEKLFFGSGTQLSVL.

The CDR3 nucleotides read TGTGCCAGCGAAGGGGGACAGGGGTTGGATACGCAGTATTTT. It encodes CASEGGQGLDTQYF. The chain uses TRBV28 and TRBJ2-3, with 10 bases that match TRBD1. CDR1 and CDR2 from the germline V gene are MDHEN and SYDVKM. The CDR3 is made up of 14 amino acids. V was pared by 8 bases and J by 6 bases, with 8 bases of the junction left unmatched.